This T cell receptor beta chain was observed in a study of T cell repertoires in cytomegalovirus infection. In the study overall: A matching HLA type, together with CMV infection, was signaled by public TCR beta signatures.

This clonotype was seen more than once but under ten times. Its antigen is unknown. General observations from the study: Carriers of CMV and the relevant HLA type were discriminated by public TCR beta frequency. The ex vivo response was dominated by HLA-C-restricted CMV-specific TCR beta clonotypes.

TCRdb analysed the reads with MiXCR anew, one entry per CDR3 protein. This sample has some 230,000 distinct CDR3 sequences, with approximately 24% found just once. Germline trimming cut 7 bases from V and 4 bases from J; bases unmatched to any gene: 2. Germline V gene sequence: CDR1 WSHSY, CDR2 SAAADI. CDR3 length equals 13 residues. The sequenced sample consisted of CD8+ T cells from PBMCs. The receptor was derived from a human donor in good health (CMV status not recorded). Some clones in this sample may be carry-over from other donors' samples. The genes are TRBV10-2 and TRBJ2-7, with 12 positions matching TRBD2. The CDR3 reads CASMTSGGYEQYF. As DNA, the CDR3 is TGCGCCAGCATGACTAGCGGGGGTTACGAGCAGTACTTC.